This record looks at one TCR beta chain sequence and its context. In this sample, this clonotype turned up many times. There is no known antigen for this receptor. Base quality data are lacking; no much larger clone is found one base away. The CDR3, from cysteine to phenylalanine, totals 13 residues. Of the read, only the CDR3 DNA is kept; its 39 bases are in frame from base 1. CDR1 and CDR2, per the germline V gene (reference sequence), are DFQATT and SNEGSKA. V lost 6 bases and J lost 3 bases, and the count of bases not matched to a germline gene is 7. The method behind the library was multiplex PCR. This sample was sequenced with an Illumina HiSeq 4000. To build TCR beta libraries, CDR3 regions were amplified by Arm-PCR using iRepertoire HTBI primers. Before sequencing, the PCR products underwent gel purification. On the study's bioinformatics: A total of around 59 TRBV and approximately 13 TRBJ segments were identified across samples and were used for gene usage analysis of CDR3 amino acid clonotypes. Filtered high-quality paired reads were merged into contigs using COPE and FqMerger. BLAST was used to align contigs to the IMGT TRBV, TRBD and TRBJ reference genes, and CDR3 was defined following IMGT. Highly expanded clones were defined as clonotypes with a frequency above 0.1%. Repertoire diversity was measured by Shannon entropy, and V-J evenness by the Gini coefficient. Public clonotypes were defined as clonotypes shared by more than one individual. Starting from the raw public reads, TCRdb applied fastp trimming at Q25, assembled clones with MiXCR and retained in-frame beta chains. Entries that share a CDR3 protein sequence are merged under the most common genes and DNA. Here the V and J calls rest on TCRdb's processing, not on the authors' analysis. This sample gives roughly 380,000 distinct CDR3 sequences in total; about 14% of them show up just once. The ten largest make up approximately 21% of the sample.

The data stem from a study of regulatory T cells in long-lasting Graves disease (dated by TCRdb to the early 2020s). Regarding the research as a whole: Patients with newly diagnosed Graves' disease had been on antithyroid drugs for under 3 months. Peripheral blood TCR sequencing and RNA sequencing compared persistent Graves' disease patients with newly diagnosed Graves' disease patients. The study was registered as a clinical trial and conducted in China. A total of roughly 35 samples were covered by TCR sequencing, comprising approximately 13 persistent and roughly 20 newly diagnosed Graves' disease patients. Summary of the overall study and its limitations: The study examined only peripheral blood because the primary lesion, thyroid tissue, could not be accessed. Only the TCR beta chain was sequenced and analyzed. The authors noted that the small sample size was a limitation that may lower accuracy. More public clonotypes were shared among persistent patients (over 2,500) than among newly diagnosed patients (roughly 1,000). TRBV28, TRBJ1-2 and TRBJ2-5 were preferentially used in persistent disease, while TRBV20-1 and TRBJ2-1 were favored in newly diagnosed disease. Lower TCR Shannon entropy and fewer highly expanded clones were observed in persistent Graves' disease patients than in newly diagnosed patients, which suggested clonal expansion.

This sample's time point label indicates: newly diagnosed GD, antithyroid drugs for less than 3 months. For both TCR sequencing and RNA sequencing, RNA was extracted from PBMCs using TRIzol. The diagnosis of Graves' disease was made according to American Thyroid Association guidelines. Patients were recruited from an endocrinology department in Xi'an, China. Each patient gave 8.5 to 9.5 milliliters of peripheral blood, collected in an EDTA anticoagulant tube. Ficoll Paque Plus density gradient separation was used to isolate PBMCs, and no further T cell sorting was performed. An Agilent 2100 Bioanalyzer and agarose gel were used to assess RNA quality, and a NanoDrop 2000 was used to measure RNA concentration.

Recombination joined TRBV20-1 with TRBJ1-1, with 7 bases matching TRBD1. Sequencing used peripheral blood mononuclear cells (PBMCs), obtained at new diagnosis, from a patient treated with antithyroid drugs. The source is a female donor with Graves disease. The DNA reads TGCAGTGCGAGACAGGGATCCGACACTGAAGCTTTCTTT. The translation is CSARQGSDTEAFF.